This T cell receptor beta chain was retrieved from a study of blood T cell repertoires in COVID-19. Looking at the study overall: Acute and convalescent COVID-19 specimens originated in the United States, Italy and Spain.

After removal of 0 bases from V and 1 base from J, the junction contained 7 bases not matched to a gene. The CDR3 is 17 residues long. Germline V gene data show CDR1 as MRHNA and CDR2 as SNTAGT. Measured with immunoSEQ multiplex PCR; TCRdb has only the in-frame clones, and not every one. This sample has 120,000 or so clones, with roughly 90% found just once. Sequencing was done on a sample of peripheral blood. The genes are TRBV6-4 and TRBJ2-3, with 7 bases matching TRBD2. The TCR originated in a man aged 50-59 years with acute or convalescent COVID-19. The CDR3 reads CASSDSAGVPGTDTQYF. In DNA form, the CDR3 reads TGTGCCAGCAGTGACTCCGCGGGAGTTCCGGGCACAGATACGCAGTATTTT.